This record looks at one T cell receptor (beta chain) sequence and its context. It lacks a known antigen. One base away there is no much larger clone; base qualities are not given. This entry is derived from a study of blood T cell repertoires in COVID-19 (dated by TCRdb to 2019 to 2021). As for the study more broadly: Samples from collaborators originated in the United States, Italy and Spain and spanned both the acute and convalescent phases of COVID-19. Samples came from the ongoing ImmuneRACE study (first 160 participants) plus 1,254 subjects from 6 global collaborators. Nearly every sample came with metadata listing a de-identified subject ID, COVID-19 status, age in years and sex. HLA class I and class II types, where available, came from metadata supplied by the sample provider rather than from assay-based typing. A freely available public database, intended as a resource for researchers studying the immune response to SARS-CoV-2, is where the repertoires were released. The material from the prospective study consisted of cDNA or gDNA derived from T cells, B-cell-depleted T cells, or PBMCs. Subjects who had been exposed to COVID-19, were actively infected with it, or had recovered from it provided the deeply sampled blood TCRbeta repertoires that made up the dataset.

Cut back by 5 bases and 0 bases, the V and J ends lie 12 bases apart. CDR1 SGHRS and CDR2 YFSETQ were looked up in the germline V gene. The cysteine opens and the phenylalanine closes a CDR3 of 15 amino acids. Only the CDR3 part of the read is kept: 45 bases, read in frame from the first base. TCRbeta CDR3 regions were amplified from genomic DNA using the immunoSEQ Assay, a bias-controlled multiplex PCR. The original pipeline was this. Nucleated cell counts per sample were estimated from amplification of reference gene primers within the assay. Sequence reads were collapsed and filtered to measure the absolute abundance of every unique TCRbeta CDR3 rearrangement. For each sample, productive Simpson clonality was calculated as the square root of Simpson's diversity index across productive rearrangements. In its TCRdb copy, this immuneACCESS table keeps in-frame sequences only and misses some clones. Where compared with another copy, unresolved V genes explain less than half of these, and the others have no known cause. The V and J calls and clone size were taken over from that table, and D and trimming were inferred from the DNA. Recorded for this sample are some 210,000 clones; about 83% of them occurred a single time. The ten top clones hold about 8% of the sample.

General findings and caveats noted by the study authors: The quantity of clinical and demographic metadata differed by source and by participant and was supplied without curation.

Each collaborating institution followed its own protocols to collect whole blood in K2EDTA tubes. For TCRbeta analysis, collaborators shipped samples as frozen whole blood, isolated PBMCs, or DNA extracted from either of those sample types. Sequencing was done on a sample of peripheral blood. The sequence links TRBV5-1 to TRBJ1-3; the D gene is possibly TRBD1, with 5 bases matching. The sequence came from a woman aged 45-65 years with active or convalescent COVID-19. This receptor carries the CDR3 CASRQDGYSGNTIYF. The nucleotides read TGCGCCAGCAGACAGGACGGATACTCTGGAAACACCATATATTTT.